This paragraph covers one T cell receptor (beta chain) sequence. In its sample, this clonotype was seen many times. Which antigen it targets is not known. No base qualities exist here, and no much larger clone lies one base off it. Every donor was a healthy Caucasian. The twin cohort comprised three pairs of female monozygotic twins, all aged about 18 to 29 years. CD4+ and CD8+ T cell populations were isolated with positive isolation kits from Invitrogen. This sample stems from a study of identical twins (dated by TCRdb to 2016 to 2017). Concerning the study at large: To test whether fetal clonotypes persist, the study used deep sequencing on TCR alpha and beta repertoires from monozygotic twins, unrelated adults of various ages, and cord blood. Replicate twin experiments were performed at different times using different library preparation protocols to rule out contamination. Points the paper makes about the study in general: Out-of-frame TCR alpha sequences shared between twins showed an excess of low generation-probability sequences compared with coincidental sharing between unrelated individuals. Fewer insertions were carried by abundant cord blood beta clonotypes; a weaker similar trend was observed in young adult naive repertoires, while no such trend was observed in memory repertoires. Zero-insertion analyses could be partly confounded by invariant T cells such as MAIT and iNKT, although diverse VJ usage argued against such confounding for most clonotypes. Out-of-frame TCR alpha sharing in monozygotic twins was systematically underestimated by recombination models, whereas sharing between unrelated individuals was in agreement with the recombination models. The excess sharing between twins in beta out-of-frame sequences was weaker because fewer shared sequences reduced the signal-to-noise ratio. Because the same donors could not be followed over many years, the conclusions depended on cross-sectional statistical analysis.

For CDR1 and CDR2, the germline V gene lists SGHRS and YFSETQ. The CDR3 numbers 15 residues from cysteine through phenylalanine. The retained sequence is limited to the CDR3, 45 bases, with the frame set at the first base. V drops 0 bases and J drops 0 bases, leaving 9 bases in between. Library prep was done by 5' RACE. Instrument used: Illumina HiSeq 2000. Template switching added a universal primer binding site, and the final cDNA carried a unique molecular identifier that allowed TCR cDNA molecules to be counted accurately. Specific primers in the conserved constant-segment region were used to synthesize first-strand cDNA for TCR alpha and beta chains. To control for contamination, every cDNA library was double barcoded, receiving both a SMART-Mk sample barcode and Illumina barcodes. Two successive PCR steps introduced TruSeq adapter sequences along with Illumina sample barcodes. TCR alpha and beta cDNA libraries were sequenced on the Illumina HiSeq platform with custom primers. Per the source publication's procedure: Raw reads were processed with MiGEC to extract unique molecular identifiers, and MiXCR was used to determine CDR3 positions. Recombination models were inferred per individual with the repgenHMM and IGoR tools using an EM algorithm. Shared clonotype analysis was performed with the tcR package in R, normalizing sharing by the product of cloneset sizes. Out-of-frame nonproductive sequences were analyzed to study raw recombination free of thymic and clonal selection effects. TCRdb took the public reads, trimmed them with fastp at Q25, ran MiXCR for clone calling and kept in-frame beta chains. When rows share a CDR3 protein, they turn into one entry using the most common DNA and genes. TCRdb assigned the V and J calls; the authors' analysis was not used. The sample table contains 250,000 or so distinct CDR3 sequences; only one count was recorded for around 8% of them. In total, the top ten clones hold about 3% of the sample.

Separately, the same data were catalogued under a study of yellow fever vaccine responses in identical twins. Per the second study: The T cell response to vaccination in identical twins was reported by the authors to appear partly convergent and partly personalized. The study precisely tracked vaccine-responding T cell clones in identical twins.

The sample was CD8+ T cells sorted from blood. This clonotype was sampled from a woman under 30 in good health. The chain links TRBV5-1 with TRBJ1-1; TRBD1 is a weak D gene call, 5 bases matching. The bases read TGCGCCAGCAGCTTGGCCGGGACCGTGAACACTGAAGCTTTCTTT. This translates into CASSLAGTVNTEAFF.